These 8 T cell receptor beta chains came from one sample sequenced in a study of neurological immune-mediated disorders (dated by TCRdb to about 2019). The meaning of the sample's time point label: longitudinal time-point 2. Library preparation used 5' RACE. The listed sequencing device is Illumina HiSeq 2500. TCRdb redid the processing of the public reads, applying fastp at Q25 and MiXCR, and retained in-frame beta chains. Identical CDR3 protein sequences are pooled into one entry, listed with their most common genes and DNA. The sample yields roughly 45,000 distinct CDR3 sequences; around 13% were counted once. The ten most abundant clones make up about 4.9% of the sample. Sequenced material: PBMCs. The source of these receptors is a male donor with HTLV-1-associated myelopathy (HAM/TSP).

This clonotype was picked up many times. The chain recombines TRBV7-6 with TRBJ2-5; D gene unclear. The CDR3 has 13 residues. Trimming pared 0 bases from V and 5 bases from J, leaving 7 bases between. Germline V gives CDR1 SGHVS, CDR2 FNYEAQ. The CDR3 region is CASSLAFVETQYF. The CDR3 DNA follows: TGTGCCAGCAGCTTAGCGTTTGTCGAGACCCAGTACTTC.

This clonotype was picked up many times. The gene calls are TRBV14 and TRBJ2-6; D remains unclear. With 4 bases removed from V and 0 bases from J, the gap between germline ends came to 13 bases. CDR3 length equals 17 residues. Germline V CDR1 and CDR2: SGHDN, FVKESK. CDR3: CASSPLRFNSGANVLTF. CDR3 coding DNA: TGTGCCAGCAGCCCCCTTCGATTTAACTCTGGGGCCAACGTCCTGACTTTC. The entire variable domain, with the rest obtained from reference TRBV14 and TRBJ2-6, is as follows: EAGVTQFPSHSVIEKGQTVTLRCDPISGHDNLYWYRRVMGKEIKFLLHFVKESKQDESGMPNNRFLAERTGGTYSTLKVQPAELEDSGVYFCASSPLRFNSGANVLTFGAGSRLTVL.

This clonotype was recorded at least ten times. This CDR3 reads CATRRVPDQPQHF. In DNA, the CDR3 is TGCGCCACCCGGAGAGTCCCTGATCAGCCCCAGCATTTT. The rearrangement joins TRBV10-2 to TRBJ1-5, with unresolved D. This CDR3 is built from 13 residues. V lost 10 bases and J 5 bases, leaving 15 bases between the germline ends. Germline CDR1 reads WSHSY; CDR2 reads SAAADI.

This clonotype was counted at least ten times. This sequence joins TRBV3-1 and TRBJ2-3, with D perhaps TRBD2 (6 bases). The germline V and J ends were trimmed by 1 base and 8 bases, with 19 bases remaining between them. Germline assignment: CDR1 LGHDT and CDR2 YNNKEL (reference sequence). This CDR3 region has 16 residues. CDR3 DNA sequence: TGTGCCAGCAGCCAAGTCCCCAGCGGGCCGACGGGTACGCAGTATTTT. The encoded protein is CASSQVPSGPTGTQYF.

This clonotype was found many times. The V call is TRBV7-2, the J call TRBJ2-3, with a possible D match to TRBD2 (6 bases). This CDR3 contains 16 residues. Germline lookup yields CDR1 SGHTA and CDR2 FQGNSA. Trimming took off 3 bases at V and 5 bases at J, with 18 bases between the two ends. The CDR3 here is CASSFSGTGRIDTQYF. CDR3 DNA: TGTGCCAGCAGCTTCTCCGGGACTGGTCGGATAGATACGCAGTATTTT.

Ten or more counts support this clonotype. The chain combines TRBV28 with TRBJ2-1; maybe TRBD1 (6 bases). The CDR3 is made up of 19 amino acids. The V gene's germline CDR1 is MDHEN and CDR2 SYDVKM. V gave up 2 bases and J gave up 1 base, with 21 bases separating them. The CDR3 bases are TGTGCCAGCAGTTTAGGGGTCAGGGGTTGGGTTCATTCCTACAATGAGCAGTTCTTC. Its protein is CASSLGVRGWVHSYNEQFF.

As for this clonotype: It is unclear where the CDR3 begins or ends on the DNA, so no DNA is shown, and the CDR3 is as TCRdb lists it. The chain links TRBV5-1 to TRBJ2-7; the table calls TRBD2, which could not be checked here. The CDR3 length is 19 residues, termini included. CDR1 is SGHRS and CDR2 is YFSETQ in the germline V gene. Here the CDR3 reads CASSFYICSARLADYEQYF.

A remark on this clonotype: The CDR3 does not close with the conserved phenylalanine or tryptophan, likely indicating a read error. The gene calls are TRBV29-1 and TRBJ2-3; D is uncertain. Per germline, CDR1 SQVTM and CDR2 ANQGSEA. The CDR3 length is 14 residues. Trimming cost V 6 bases and J 0 bases, with 13 bases left between them. The CDR3 DNA follows: TGCAGCGTAGCTTCCTTTACTAGCACAGATACGCAGTATTCT. It specifies CSVASFTSTDTQYS.